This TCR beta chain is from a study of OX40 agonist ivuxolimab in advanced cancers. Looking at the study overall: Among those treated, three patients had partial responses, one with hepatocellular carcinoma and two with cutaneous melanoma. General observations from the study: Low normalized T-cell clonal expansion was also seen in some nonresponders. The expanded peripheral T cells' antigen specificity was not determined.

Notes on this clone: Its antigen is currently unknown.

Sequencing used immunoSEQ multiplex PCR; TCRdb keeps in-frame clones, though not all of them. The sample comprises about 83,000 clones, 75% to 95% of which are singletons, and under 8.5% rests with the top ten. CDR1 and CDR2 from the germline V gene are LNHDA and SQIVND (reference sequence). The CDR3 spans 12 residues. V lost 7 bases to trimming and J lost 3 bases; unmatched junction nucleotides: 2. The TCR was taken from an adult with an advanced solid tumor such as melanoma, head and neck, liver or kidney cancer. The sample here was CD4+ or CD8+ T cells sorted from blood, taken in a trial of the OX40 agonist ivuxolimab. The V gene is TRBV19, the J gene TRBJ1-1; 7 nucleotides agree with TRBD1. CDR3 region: CASIGQDTEAFF. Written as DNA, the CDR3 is TGTGCCAGTATAGGACAGGACACTGAAGCTTTCTTT. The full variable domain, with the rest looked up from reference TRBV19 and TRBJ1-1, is DGGITQSPKYLFRKEGQNVTLSCEQNLNHDAMYWYRQDPGQGLRLIYYSQIVNDFQKGDIAEGYSVSREKKESFPLTVTSAQKNPTAFYLCASIGQDTEAFFGQGTRLTVV.